These 5 T cell receptor beta chains originate from one sample sequenced in a study of vaccination effects on CD4 cells after COVID-19. Their recognized antigens are unknown. Here immunoSEQ multiplex PCR was the method, and the copy in TCRdb shows in-frame clones only, minus some. This sample has approximately 66,000 clones, with over 75% found just once. Subsequent to a culture period of roughly 11 days, CD4+ T cells were isolated. Of the BNT162b2 and mRNA-1273 vaccines, participants received two doses of one or the other. Sequenced here: CD4+ T cells from PBMCs cultured without peptide, sampled after COVID-19 vaccination. These receptor sequences come from a human donor who received a COVID-19 vaccine.

The chain couples TRBV2 to TRBJ2-4; 8 bases map to TRBD1. The CDR3 consists of 14 residues. After removal of 8 bases from V and 6 bases from J, the junction contained 9 bases not matched to a gene. Germline V gene lookup returns CDR1 SNHLY and CDR2 FYNNEI. CDR3 sequence: CASGIGQGLNIQYF. The CDR3 bases are TGTGCCAGCGGAATCGGACAGGGACTAAACATTCAGTACTTC.

This clone was recorded only once. The chain is built from TRBV5-1 and TRBJ2-3, with D perhaps assigned TRBD1 or TRBD2 (5 bases each). The CDR3 is 16 amino acids. The V and J ends lost 1 base and 1 base respectively, with 13 bases between them. Germline V lookup: CDR1 SGHRS, CDR2 YFSETQ. Here the CDR3 reads CASSLTERGGTDTQYF. Written as DNA, the CDR3 is TGCGCCAGCAGCTTGACCGAAAGAGGGGGCACAGATACGCAGTATTTT.

The chain is built from TRBV5-1 and TRBJ1-2; D ambiguous. Germline V CDR1 and CDR2: SGHRS, YFSETQ. Deletions cut 4 bases from V and 4 bases from J, with 14 bases between. The CDR3 totals 14 residues. The CDR3 DNA sequence: TGCGCCAGCAGCCTGGGGAGGGCTAGCTATGGCTACACCTTC. As protein: CASSLGRASYGYTF.

This clone was observed once. V gene TRBV6-2 or TRBV6-3 combines with J gene TRBJ2-3, with 8 bases lining up with TRBD1. Per germline, CDR1 MNHEY and CDR2 SVGEGT. Losses at the gene ends were 2 bases for V and 1 base for J; bases not matched to a gene: 8. The CDR3 is 17 residues long. CDR3 region: CASSYAIGQGRTDTQYF. The CDR3, as DNA: TGTGCCAGCAGTTACGCTATCGGACAGGGTCGCACAGATACGCAGTATTTT.

This chain links TRBV5-5 with TRBJ1-1, with unresolved D. Germline V gives CDR1 SGHKS, CDR2 YYEKEE (reference sequence). V was pared by 1 base and J by 1 base, with 5 bases between. CDR3 length: 13 residues. CDR3 amino acids: CASSLWGNTEAFF. The CDR3, as DNA: TGTGCCAGCAGCTTGTGGGGGAACACTGAAGCTTTCTTT.